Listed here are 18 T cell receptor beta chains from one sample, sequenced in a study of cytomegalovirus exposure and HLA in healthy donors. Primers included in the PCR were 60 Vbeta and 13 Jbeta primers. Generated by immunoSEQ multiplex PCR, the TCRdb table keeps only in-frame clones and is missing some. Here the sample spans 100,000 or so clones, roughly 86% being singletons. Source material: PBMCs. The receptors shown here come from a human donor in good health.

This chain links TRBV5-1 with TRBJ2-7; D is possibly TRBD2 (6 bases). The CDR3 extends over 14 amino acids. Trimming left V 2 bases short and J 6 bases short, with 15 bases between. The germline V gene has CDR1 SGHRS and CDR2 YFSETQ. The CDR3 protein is CASSFVLAEGEQYF. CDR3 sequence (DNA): TGCGCCAGCAGCTTCGTTTTAGCGGAGGGCGAGCAGTACTTC.

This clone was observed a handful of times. The CDR3 sequence is CASSPPGVAGNTIYF. In DNA form, the CDR3 reads TGTGCCAGCAGCCCCCCAGGGGTGGCTGGAAACACCATATATTTT. J is TRBJ1-3 and V is TRBV28; tentatively, D is TRBD1 (6 bases). Trimming shortened V by 6 bases and J by 2 bases, and 14 bases separated the two germline ends. The germline CDR1 and CDR2 sequences are MDHEN and SYDVKM. The length of the CDR3 is 15 residues.

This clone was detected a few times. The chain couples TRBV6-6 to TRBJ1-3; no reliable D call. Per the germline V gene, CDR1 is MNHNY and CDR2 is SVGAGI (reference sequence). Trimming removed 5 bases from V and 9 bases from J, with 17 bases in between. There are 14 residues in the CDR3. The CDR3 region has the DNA TGTGCCAGCAGTATGACCCCTTCTCGGAGCACCATATATTTT. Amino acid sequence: CASSMTPSRSTIYF.

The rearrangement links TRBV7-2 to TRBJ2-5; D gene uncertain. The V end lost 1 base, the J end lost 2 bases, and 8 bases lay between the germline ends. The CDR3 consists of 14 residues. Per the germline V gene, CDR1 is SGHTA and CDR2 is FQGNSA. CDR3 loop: CASSLVTVQETQYF. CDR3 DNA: TGTGCCAGCAGCTTAGTAACAGTACAAGAGACCCAGTACTTC.

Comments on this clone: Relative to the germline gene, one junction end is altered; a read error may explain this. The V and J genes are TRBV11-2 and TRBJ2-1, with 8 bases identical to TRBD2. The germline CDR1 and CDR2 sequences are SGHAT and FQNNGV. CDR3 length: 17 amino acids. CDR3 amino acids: CASSLGRGAPNYSEQFF. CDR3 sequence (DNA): TGTGCCAGCAGCCTTGGGCGGGGGGCACCAAACTACAGTGAGCAGTTCTTC.

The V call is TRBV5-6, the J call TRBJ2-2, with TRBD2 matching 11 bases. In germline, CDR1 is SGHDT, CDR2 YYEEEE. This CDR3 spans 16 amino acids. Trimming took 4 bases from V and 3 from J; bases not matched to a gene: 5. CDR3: CASSPPGLADTGELFF. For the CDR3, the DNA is TGTGCCAGCAGCCCGCCGGGACTAGCGGACACCGGGGAGCTGTTTTTT.

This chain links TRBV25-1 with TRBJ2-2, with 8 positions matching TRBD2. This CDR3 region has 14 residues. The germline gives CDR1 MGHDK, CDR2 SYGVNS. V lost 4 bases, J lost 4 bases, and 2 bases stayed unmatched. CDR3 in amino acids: CASSVLAGTGELFF. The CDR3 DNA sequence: TGTGCCAGCAGTGTCCTAGCGGGCACCGGGGAGCTGTTTTTT.

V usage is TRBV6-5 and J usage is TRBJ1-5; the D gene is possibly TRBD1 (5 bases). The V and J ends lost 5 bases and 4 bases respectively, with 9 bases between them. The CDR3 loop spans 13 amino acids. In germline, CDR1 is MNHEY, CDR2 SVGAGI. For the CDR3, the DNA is TGTGCCAGCAGTGAGACAGCTAATCAGCCCCAGCATTTT. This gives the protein CASSETANQPQHF.

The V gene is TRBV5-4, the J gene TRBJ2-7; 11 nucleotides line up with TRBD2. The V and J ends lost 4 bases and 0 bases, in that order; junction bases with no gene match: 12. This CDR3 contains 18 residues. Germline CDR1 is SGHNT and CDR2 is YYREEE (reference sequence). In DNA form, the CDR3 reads TGTGCCAGCAGCAAACGACTAGCGGGGTTCTTGAGCTCCTACGAGCAGTACTTC. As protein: CASSKRLAGFLSSYEQYF.

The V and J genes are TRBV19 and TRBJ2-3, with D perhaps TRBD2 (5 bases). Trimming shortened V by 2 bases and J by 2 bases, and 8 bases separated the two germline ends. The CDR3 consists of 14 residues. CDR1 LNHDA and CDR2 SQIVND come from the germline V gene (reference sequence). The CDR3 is CASSIRGFTDTQYF. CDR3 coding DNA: TGTGCCAGTAGTATAAGAGGGTTCACAGATACGCAGTATTTT.

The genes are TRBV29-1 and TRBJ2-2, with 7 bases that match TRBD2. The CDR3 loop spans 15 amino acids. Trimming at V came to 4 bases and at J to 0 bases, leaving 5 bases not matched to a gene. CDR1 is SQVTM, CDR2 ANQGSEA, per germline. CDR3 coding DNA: TGCAGCGTTGCCCCCGGACTAGCGAACACCGGGGAGCTGTTTTTT. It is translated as CSVAPGLANTGELFF.

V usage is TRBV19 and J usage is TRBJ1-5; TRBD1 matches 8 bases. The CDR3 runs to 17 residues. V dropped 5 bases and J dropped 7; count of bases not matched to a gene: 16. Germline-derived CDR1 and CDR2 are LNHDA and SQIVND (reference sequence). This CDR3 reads CASSSTPRAGGWQPQHF. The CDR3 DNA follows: TGTGCCAGTAGTTCTACCCCGCGGGCAGGGGGCTGGCAGCCCCAGCATTTT. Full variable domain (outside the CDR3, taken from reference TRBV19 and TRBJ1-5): DGGITQSPKYLFRKEGQNVTLSCEQNLNHDAMYWYRQDPGQGLRLIYYSQIVNDFQKGDIAEGYSVSREKKESFPLTVTSAQKNPTAFYLCASSSTPRAGGWQPQHFGDGTRLSIL.

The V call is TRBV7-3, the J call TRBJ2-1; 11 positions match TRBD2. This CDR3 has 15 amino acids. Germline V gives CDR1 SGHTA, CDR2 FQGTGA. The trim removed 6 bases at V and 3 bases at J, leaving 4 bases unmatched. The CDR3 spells CASSLTSGIYNEQFF. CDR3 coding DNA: TGTGCCAGCAGTTTGACTAGCGGGATCTACAATGAGCAGTTCTTC.

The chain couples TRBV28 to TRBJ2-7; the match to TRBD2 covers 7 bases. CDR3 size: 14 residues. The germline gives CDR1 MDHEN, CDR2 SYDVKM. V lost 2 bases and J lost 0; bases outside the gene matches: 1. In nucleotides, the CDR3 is TGTGCCAGCAGTTTAGGCGGGAGCTCCTACGAGCAGTACTTC. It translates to CASSLGGSSYEQYF. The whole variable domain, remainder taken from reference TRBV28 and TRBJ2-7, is DVKVTQSSRYLVKRTGEKVFLECVQDMDHENMFWYRQDPGLGLRLIYFSYDVKMKEKGDIPEGYSVSREKKERFSLILESASTNQTSMYLCASSLGGSSYEQYFGPGTRLTVT.

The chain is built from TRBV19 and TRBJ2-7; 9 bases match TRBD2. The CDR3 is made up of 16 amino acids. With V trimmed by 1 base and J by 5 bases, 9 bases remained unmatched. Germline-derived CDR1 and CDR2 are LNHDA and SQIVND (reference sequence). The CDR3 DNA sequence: TGTGCCAGTAGTATAGGAGAGGTAGCGGGAGCCAACGAGCAGTACTTC. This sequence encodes CASSIGEVAGANEQYF.

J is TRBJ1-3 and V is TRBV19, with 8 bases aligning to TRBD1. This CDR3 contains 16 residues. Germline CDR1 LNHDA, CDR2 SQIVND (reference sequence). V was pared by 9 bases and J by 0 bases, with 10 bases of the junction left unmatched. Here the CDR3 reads CASQGDRTSSGNTIYF. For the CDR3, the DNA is TGTGCCAGCCAGGGGGACAGGACGTCCTCTGGAAACACCATATATTTT.

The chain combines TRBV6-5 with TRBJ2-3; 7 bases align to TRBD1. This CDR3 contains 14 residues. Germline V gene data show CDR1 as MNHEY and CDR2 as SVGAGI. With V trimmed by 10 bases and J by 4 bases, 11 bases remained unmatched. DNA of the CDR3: TGTGCCACCTATGGAAGGGGGCGATCAGATACGCAGTATTTT. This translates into CATYGRGRSDTQYF.

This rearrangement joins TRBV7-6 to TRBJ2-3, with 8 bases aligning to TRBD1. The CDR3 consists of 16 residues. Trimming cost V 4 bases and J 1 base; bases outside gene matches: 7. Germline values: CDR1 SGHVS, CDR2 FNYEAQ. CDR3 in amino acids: CASSSSTGEGTDTQYF. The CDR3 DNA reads TGTGCCAGCAGCTCTTCGACAGGGGAGGGCACAGATACGCAGTATTTT. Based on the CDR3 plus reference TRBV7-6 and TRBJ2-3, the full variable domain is GAGVSQSPRYKVTKRGQDVALRCDPISGHVSLYWYRQALGQGPEFLTYFNYEAQQDKSGLPNDRFSAERPEGSISTLTIQRTEQRDSAMYRCASSSSTGEGTDTQYFGPGTRLTVL.